The clone carrying this T cell receptor beta chain was counted only a few times. Its specificity is not known. Germline V gives CDR1 SGHRS, CDR2 YFSETQ. J lost 4 bases, V lost 6 bases, and 8 bases had no gene match. This CDR3 is 16 amino acids long. This sample is part of a study of identical twins. Each cDNA held unique molecular identifiers, and template switching gave it a universal primer site. TCRdb reprocessed the 5' RACE reads with MiXCR, giving one entry per CDR3 protein. In the table there are approximately 590,000 distinct CDR3 sequences, 9.5% to 10% of which are singletons. General study points: Donors were not followed over many years; analysis was cross-sectional. It was out-of-frame TCR alpha sharing in monozygotic twins that models underestimated. Low generation-probability sequences were in excess among twin-shared out-of-frame alpha sequences.

The same sample was also studied in work on yellow fever vaccine responses in identical twins.

The genes are TRBV5-1 and TRBJ2-3, with 13 bases fitting TRBD2. The specimen sequenced was PBMCs. This receptor was identified in a woman aged 18-29 years in good health. The CDR3 sequence: CASTSGLAGLSDTQYF. As DNA, the CDR3 is TGCGCCAGCACCTCGGGACTAGCGGGACTATCAGATACGCAGTATTTT.